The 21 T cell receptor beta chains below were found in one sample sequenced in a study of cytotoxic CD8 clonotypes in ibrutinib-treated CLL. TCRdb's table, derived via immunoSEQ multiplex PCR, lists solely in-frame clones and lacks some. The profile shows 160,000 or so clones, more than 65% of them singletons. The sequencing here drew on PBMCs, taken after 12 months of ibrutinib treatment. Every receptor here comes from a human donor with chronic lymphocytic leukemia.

As DNA, the CDR3 is TGTGCCAGCGAGTCCCAGGGGTACACCTACGAGCAGTACTTC. It yields the protein CASESQGYTYEQYF. This sequence joins TRBV6-5 and TRBJ2-7; a weak D match, TRBD1 (6 bases). This CDR3 is 14 amino acids long. Trimming left V 8 bases short and J 2 bases short, with 16 bases between. In germline, CDR1 is MNHEY, CDR2 SVGAGI.

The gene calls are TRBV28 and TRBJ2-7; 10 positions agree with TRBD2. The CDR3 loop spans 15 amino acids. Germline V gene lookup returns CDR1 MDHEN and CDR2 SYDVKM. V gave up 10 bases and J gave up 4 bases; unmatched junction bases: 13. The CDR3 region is CATGSGLAGVYEQYF. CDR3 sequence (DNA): TGTGCCACGGGTAGTGGCCTAGCGGGGGTATACGAGCAGTACTTC.

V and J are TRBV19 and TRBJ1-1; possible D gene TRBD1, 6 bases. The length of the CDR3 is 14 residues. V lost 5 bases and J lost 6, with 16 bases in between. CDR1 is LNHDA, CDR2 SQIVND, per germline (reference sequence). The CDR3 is CASSRGGRLAEAFF. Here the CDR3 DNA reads TGTGCCAGTAGTCGGGGGGGGCGCTTGGCTGAAGCTTTCTTT.

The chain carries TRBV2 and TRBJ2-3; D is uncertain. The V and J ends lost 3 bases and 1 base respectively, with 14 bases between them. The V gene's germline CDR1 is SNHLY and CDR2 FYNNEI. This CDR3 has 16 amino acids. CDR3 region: CASSEKRFWGTDTQYF. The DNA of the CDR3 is TGTGCCAGCAGTGAGAAGAGATTTTGGGGCACAGATACGCAGTATTTT.

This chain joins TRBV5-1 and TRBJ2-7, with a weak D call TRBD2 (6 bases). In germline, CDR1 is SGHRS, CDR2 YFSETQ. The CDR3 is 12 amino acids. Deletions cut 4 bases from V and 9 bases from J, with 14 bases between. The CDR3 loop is CASSQPGDVQYF. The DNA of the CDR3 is TGCGCCAGCAGCCAACCGGGGGACGTGCAGTACTTC.

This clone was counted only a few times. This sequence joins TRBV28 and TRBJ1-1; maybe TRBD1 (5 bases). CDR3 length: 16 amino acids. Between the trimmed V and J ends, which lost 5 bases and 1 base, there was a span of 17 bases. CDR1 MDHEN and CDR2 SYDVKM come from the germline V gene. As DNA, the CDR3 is TGTGCCAGCAGTCCATCCAAGGGGCGTCAGAACACTGAAGCTTTCTTT. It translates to CASSPSKGRQNTEAFF. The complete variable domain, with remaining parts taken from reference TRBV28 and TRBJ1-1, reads DVKVTQSSRYLVKRTGEKVFLECVQDMDHENMFWYRQDPGLGLRLIYFSYDVKMKEKGDIPEGYSVSREKKERFSLILESASTNQTSMYLCASSPSKGRQNTEAFFGQGTRLTVV.

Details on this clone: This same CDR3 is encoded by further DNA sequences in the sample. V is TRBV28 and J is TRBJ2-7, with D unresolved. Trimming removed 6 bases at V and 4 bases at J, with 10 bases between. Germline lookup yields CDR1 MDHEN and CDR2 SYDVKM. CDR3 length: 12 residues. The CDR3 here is CASSPLGYEQYF. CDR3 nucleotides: TGTGCCAGCAGCCCTTTGGGGTACGAGCAGTACTTC.

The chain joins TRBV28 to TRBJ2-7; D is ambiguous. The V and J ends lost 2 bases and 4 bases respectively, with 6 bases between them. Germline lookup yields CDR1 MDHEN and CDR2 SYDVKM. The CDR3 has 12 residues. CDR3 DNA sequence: TGTGCCAGCAGTTTAAAACCATACGAGCAGTACTTC. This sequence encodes CASSLKPYEQYF.

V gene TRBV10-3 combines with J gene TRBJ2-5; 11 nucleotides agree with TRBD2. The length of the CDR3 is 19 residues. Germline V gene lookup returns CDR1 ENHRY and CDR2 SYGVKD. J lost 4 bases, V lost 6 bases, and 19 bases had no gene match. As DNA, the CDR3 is TGTGCCATCAGGGCCGGGACGGGAACAACTAGCGGGAGTTTAGAGACCCAGTACTTC. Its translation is CAIRAGTGTTSGSLETQYF.

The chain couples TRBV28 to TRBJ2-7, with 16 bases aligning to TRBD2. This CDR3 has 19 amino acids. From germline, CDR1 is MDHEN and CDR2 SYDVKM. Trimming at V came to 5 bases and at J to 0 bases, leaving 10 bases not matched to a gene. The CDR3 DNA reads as TGTGCCAGCAGTACCTCGGGACTAGCGGGGGGGAAAAGCTCCTACGAGCAGTACTTC. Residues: CASSTSGLAGGKSSYEQYF.

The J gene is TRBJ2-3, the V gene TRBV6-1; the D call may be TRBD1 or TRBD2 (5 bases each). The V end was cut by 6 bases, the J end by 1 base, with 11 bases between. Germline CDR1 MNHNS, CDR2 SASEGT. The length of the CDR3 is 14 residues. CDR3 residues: CASSLGARTDTQYF. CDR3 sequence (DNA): TGTGCCAGCAGCCTCGGGGCTCGCACAGATACGCAGTATTTT.

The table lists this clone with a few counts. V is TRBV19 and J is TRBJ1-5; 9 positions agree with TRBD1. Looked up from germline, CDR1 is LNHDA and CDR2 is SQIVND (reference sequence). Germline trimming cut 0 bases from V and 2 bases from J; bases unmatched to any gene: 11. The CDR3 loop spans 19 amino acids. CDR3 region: CASSIDLPRQGVGNQPQHF. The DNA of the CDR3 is TGTGCCAGTAGTATAGATCTGCCCCGACAGGGGGTAGGCAATCAGCCCCAGCATTTT. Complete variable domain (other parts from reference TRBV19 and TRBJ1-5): DGGITQSPKYLFRKEGQNVTLSCEQNLNHDAMYWYRQDPGQGLRLIYYSQIVNDFQKGDIAEGYSVSREKKESFPLTVTSAQKNPTAFYLCASSIDLPRQGVGNQPQHFGDGTRLSIL.

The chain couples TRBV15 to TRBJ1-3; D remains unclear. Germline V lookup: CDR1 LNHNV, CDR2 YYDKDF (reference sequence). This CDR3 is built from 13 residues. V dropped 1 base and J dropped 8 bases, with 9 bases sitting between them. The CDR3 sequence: CATSRGRQDTIYF. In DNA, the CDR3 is TGTGCCACCAGCAGAGGCCGACAAGACACCATATATTTT. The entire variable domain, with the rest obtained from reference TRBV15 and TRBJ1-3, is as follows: DAMVIQNPRYQVTQFGKPVTLSCSQTLNHNVMYWYQQKSSQAPKLLFHYYDKDFNNEADTPDNFQSRRPNTSFCFLDIRSPGLGDTAMYLCATSRGRQDTIYFGEGSWLTVV.

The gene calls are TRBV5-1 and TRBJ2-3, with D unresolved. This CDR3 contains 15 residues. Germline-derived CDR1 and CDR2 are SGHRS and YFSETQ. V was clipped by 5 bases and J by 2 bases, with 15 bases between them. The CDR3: CASSSEPFNTDTQYF. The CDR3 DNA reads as TGCGCCAGCAGTTCGGAGCCTTTTAACACAGATACGCAGTATTTT.

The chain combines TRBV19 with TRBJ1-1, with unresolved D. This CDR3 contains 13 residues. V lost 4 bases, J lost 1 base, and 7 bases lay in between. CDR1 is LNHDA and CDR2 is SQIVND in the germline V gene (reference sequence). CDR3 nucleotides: TGTGCCAGTAGTAGCCTCGGGAACACTGAAGCTTTCTTT. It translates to CASSSLGNTEAFF.

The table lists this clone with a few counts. The CDR3 reads CASSIPGLDTEAFF. CDR3 nucleotides: TGTGCCAGTAGTATTCCAGGTCTCGACACTGAAGCTTTCTTT. The V call is TRBV19, the J call TRBJ1-1; D unclear. This CDR3 region has 14 residues. Trimming shortened V by 3 bases and J by 3 bases, and 11 bases separated the two germline ends. Germline V gene data show CDR1 as LNHDA and CDR2 as SQIVND (reference sequence). Variable domain in full (rest from reference TRBV19 and TRBJ1-1): DGGITQSPKYLFRKEGQNVTLSCEQNLNHDAMYWYRQDPGQGLRLIYYSQIVNDFQKGDIAEGYSVSREKKESFPLTVTSAQKNPTAFYLCASSIPGLDTEAFFGQGTRLTVV.

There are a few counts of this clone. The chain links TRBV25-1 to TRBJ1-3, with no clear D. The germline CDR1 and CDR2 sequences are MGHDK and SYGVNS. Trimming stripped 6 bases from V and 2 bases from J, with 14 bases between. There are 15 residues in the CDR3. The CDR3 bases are TGTGCCAGCAGACCCACGGCAAACGCTGGAAACACCATATATTTT. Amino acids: CASRPTANAGNTIYF.

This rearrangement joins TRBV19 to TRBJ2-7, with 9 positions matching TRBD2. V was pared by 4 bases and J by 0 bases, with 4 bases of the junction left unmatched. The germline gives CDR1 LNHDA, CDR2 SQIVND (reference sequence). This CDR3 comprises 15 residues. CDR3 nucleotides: TGTGCCAGTAGTAGGGCGGGAGGGCCCTCCTACGAGCAGTACTTC. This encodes CASSRAGGPSYEQYF.

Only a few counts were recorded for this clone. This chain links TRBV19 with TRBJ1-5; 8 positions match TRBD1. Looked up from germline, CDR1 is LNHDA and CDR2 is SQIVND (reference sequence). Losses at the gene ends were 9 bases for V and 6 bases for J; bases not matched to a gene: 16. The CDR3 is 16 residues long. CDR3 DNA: TGTGCCAGCCAACGAAGAGGGCAGGGGGCCGGTCAGCCCCAGCATTTT. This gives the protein CASQRRGQGAGQPQHF.

The CDR3 DNA reads TGTGCCAGCAGTTTGGGGGCAGCTAACTATGGCTACACCTTC. Translated, it gives CASSLGAANYGYTF. The chain has TRBV27 and TRBJ1-2; maybe TRBD1 (6 bases). Per the germline V gene, CDR1 is MNHEY and CDR2 is SMNVEV (reference sequence). The ends were cut back, 3 bases at V and 0 bases at J, with 8 bases in the middle. The CDR3 runs to 14 residues.

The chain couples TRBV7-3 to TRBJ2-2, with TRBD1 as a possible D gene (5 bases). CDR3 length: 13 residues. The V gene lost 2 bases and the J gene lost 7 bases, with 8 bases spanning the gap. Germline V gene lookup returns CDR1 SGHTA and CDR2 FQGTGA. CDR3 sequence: CASSLQGVGELFF. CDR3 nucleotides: TGTGCCAGCAGCTTACAGGGCGTCGGGGAGCTGTTTTTT.